This T cell receptor beta chain was profiled in a study of response to subunit inactivated influenza vaccine. The CDR3 is 14 amino acids. Germline CDR1 is SGDLS and CDR2 is YYNGEE. The V and J ends lost 4 bases and 9 bases, in that order; junction bases with no gene match: 7. One entry per CDR3 protein results from TCRdb running MiXCR on the RT-PCR reads. The sample yields approximately 730,000 distinct CDR3 sequences, 14% seen once. The sample holds one count of this clonotype. The source is a man aged 50-59 years who received an inactivated influenza vaccine. The V gene is TRBV9, the J gene TRBJ2-1, with TRBD1 matching over 10 bases. The sample was PBMCs from blood, taken approximately 15 days before vaccination. The DNA of the CDR3 is TGTGCCAGCAGCCCTCAGACAGGGGGCGGTGAGCAGTTCTTC. The encoded protein is CASSPQTGGGEQFF.